This T cell receptor beta chain was found in a study of shared clonotypes between healthy human individuals. As for the study in general: Three CD4 naive, three CD4 memory, two CD8 naive and one CD8 memory plate were used per donor. Study results and caveats: What limited the represented genetic and exposure-history diversity was the small number of donors.

At the deep level, the assay was run. The method was immunoSEQ multiplex PCR; TCRdb's version includes in-frame clones alone and lacks a portion of them. The sample carries fewer than 1.4 million clones, approximately 80% recorded once. Naive CD4+ cells were CD45RA-selected; the remaining cells were memory. V was trimmed by 2 bases and J by 10 bases, leaving 20 bases between them. Germline V gene lookup returns CDR1 SNHLY and CDR2 FYNNEI. The CDR3 spans 15 residues. As regards this clone: No antigen is known for it.

Sequencing was carried out using memory CD4+ T cells from PBMCs. Subset indicated: CD45RA-negative fraction. V gene TRBV2 combines with J gene TRBJ1-1; D gene unclear. This TCR derives from a man in his late teens or twenties in good health. Some clones in this sample may be carry-over from other donors' samples. The chain's CDR3 is CASSELPDPPQGAFF. In DNA form, the CDR3 reads TGTGCCAGCAGTGAATTACCGGACCCACCACAAGGAGCTTTCTTT.